These 18 T cell receptor beta chains originate from one sample sequenced in a study of technical replicates of blood from a handful of donors. Profiling relied on immunoSEQ multiplex PCR, and the TCRdb table lists in-frame clones only, not all of them. Of 60,000 to 75,000 clones in the sample, about 87% are singletons; the top ten hold 5.2%. The sequencing sample was made of PBMCs. These receptors came from a human donor in good health. Some clones in this sample may be carry-over from other donors' samples.

This clone was seen just once. The chain employs TRBV4-2 and TRBJ2-5; 7 bases line up with TRBD2. Trimming cost V 2 bases and J 3 bases; bases outside gene matches: 6. The CDR3 is 15 amino acids. Germline values: CDR1 LGHNA, CDR2 YNFKEQ. CDR3 in DNA: TGTGCCAGCAGCCAACAGGCGGGAGAAAAAGAGACCCAGTACTTC. This gives the protein CASSQQAGEKETQYF.

This chain links TRBV4-3 with TRBJ1-1, with D unclear. From germline, CDR1 is LGHNA and CDR2 YSLEER. The V end was cut by 2 bases, the J end by 4 bases, with 8 bases between. The CDR3 has 13 amino acids. As DNA, the CDR3 is TGCGCCAGCAGCCAAACGCGTGGCACTGAAGCTTTCTTT. It is translated as CASSQTRGTEAFF.

This chain links TRBV7-9 with TRBJ1-6; D perhaps matches TRBD1 (5 bases). Germline V gene sequence: CDR1 SEHNR, CDR2 FQNEAQ (reference sequence). This CDR3 region has 14 residues. Trimming left V 1 base short and J 9 bases short, with 10 bases between. CDR3 residues: CASSLDGASSPLHF. For the CDR3, the DNA is TGTGCCAGCAGCTTAGATGGGGCGAGTTCACCCCTCCACTTT. Full variable domain (rest looked up from reference TRBV7-9 and TRBJ1-6): DTGVSQNPRHKITKRGQNVTFRCDPISEHNRLYWYRQTLGQGPEFLTYFQNEAQLEKSRLLSDRFSAERPKGSFSTLEIQRTEQGDSAMYLCASSLDGASSPLHFGNGTRLTVT.

V usage is TRBV7-2 and J usage is TRBJ2-7; 12 bases are shared with TRBD2. V gave up 5 bases and J gave up 7 bases; unmatched junction bases: 12. CDR1 and CDR2 (germline): SGHTA, FQGNSA. The CDR3 contains 16 residues. The CDR3 protein is CASSRSLAGGRIEQYF. The DNA of the CDR3 is TGTGCCAGCAGCCGCAGCCTAGCGGGGGGGCGTATTGAGCAGTACTTC.

This clone occurred once. The rearrangement links TRBV10-1 to TRBJ2-1; TRBD2 agrees at 13 bases. The CDR3 is made up of 15 amino acids. With V trimmed by 6 bases and J by 3 bases, 2 bases remained unmatched. Looked up from germline, CDR1 is WNHNN and CDR2 is SYGVQD (reference sequence). CDR3 sequence: CASSGLAGDYNEQFF. In DNA, the CDR3 is TGCGCCAGCAGCGGACTAGCGGGGGACTACAATGAGCAGTTCTTC.

This chain links TRBV18 with TRBJ2-2; D may be TRBD1 (6 bases). V lost 5 bases and J lost 1, with 14 bases in between. The V gene's germline CDR1 is KGHSH and CDR2 LQKENI. The CDR3 has 16 amino acids. The CDR3 DNA reads as TGTGCCAGCTCAGCCTCCGGGACATTGAACACCGGGGAGCTGTTTTTT. Translated, it gives CASSASGTLNTGELFF.

The chain links TRBV7-9 to TRBJ1-1; no definite D call. The V and J ends lost 5 bases and 1 base respectively, with 11 bases between them. The length of the CDR3 is 14 residues. Germline V gene data show CDR1 as SEHNR and CDR2 as FQNEAQ (reference sequence). CDR3: CASSPSSTNTEAFF. CDR3 DNA: TGTGCCAGCAGCCCATCGAGCACGAACACTGAAGCTTTCTTT.

The V and J genes are TRBV5-1 and TRBJ1-6; possibly TRBD1 for D (6 bases). The CDR3 length is 18 residues. V dropped 8 bases and J dropped 5 bases, with 26 bases sitting between them. The germline gives CDR1 SGHRS, CDR2 YFSETQ. The CDR3 loop reads CASPKRGSFIDDNSPLHF. The CDR3 nucleotides read TGCGCCAGTCCTAAGAGGGGGAGTTTTATCGACGATAATTCACCCCTCCACTTT. Full variable domain (missing parts from reference TRBV5-1 and TRBJ1-6): KAGVTQTPRYLIKTRGQQVTLSCSPISGHRSVSWYQQTPGQGLQFLFEYFSETQRNKGNFPGRFSGRQFSNSRSEMNVSTLELGDSALYLCASPKRGSFIDDNSPLHFGNGTRLTVT.

The chain employs TRBV7-2 and TRBJ1-4; D remains unclear. Trimming stripped 2 bases from V and 0 bases from J, with 4 bases between. Germline values: CDR1 SGHTA, CDR2 FQGNSA. The CDR3 covers 14 residues. CDR3 sequence (DNA): TGTGCCAGCAGCTTAATAGCAACTAATGAAAAACTGTTTTTT. It encodes CASSLIATNEKLFF.

This clone came up once. The chain uses TRBV5-4 and TRBJ2-7; 7 bases match TRBD1. CDR3 length equals 13 residues. The J segment lost 5 bases and the V segment lost 5 bases, leaving 7 bases of the junction unmatched. Germline values: CDR1 SGHNT, CDR2 YYREEE (reference sequence). The CDR3 loop reads CASRFRDSHEQYF. CDR3 nucleotides: TGTGCCAGCAGATTCCGGGACAGTCACGAGCAGTACTTC.

The CDR3 DNA follows: TGTGCCAGCAGCCTCGTCGGGACTAGCGTCTACAATGAGCAGTTCTTC. Its translation is CASSLVGTSVYNEQFF. This sequence joins TRBV5-6 and TRBJ2-1; 10 bases line up with TRBD2. The J segment lost 3 bases and the V segment lost 4 bases, leaving 7 bases of the junction unmatched. The CDR3 loop spans 16 amino acids. CDR1 and CDR2 from the germline V gene are SGHDT and YYEEEE.

The CDR3 coding sequence is TGTGCCAGCAGCTTAAATCCCAGGGTAGGCGAGCAGTACTTC. The encoded protein is CASSLNPRVGEQYF. V usage is TRBV13 and J usage is TRBJ2-7, with D perhaps matching TRBD1 (5 bases). Trimming cost V 2 bases and J 6 bases, with 14 bases left between them. The length of the CDR3 is 14 residues. The germline gives CDR1 PRHDT, CDR2 FYEKMQ (reference sequence). The whole variable domain, remainder taken from reference TRBV13 and TRBJ2-7, is AAGVIQSPRHLIKEKRETATLKCYPIPRHDTVYWYQQGPGQDPQFLISFYEKMQSDKGSIPDRFSAQQFSDYHSELNMSSLELGDSALYFCASSLNPRVGEQYFGPGTRLTVT.

The chain has TRBV18 and TRBJ1-3; D is unresolved. The CDR3 loop spans 12 amino acids. The V gene lost 3 bases and the J gene lost 4 bases, with 4 bases spanning the gap. Germline-derived CDR1 and CDR2 are KGHSH and LQKENI. CDR3 protein: CASSPEGNTIYF. In DNA, the CDR3 is TGTGCCAGCTCACCGGAGGGAAACACCATATATTTT.

This chain connects TRBV7-9 to TRBJ1-6; D is possibly TRBD1 (5 bases). V was trimmed by 2 bases and J by 14 bases, leaving 10 bases between them. The germline gives CDR1 SEHNR, CDR2 FQNEAQ (reference sequence). The CDR3 runs 12 residues. The CDR3 here is CASSLTDKALHF. In DNA, the CDR3 is TGTGCCAGCAGCTTAACGGACAAGGCCCTCCACTTT.

The chain joins TRBV7-2 to TRBJ1-3; D ambiguous. V lost 3 bases, J lost 2 bases, and 8 bases lay in between. Per germline, CDR1 SGHTA and CDR2 FQGNSA. There are 14 residues in the CDR3. The CDR3 spells CASSFSPPGNTIYF. CDR3 sequence (DNA): TGTGCCAGCAGCTTTAGTCCCCCTGGAAACACCATATATTTT.

The chain uses TRBV6-5 and TRBJ1-1; weak D call: TRBD1 (5 bases). CDR1 and CDR2 (germline): MNHEY, SVGAGI. With 0 bases removed from V and 0 bases from J, the gap between germline ends came to 8 bases. The CDR3 totals 15 residues. CDR3 sequence reads: CASSYSTALNTEAFF. The CDR3 nucleotides read TGTGCCAGCAGTTACTCGACAGCCCTGAACACTGAAGCTTTCTTT.

This clone was counted once. The CDR3 loop reads CASSYGDRGNTGELFF. The CDR3 nucleotides are TGTGCCAGCAGTTACGGTGACAGGGGGAACACCGGGGAGCTGTTTTTT. The genes are TRBV7-2 and TRBJ2-2; 8 bases align to TRBD1. The CDR3 is made up of 16 amino acids. Trimming cost V 6 bases and J 1 base; bases outside gene matches: 7. The germline V gene encodes CDR1 SGHTA and CDR2 FQGNSA.

The chain carries TRBV7-9 and TRBJ2-3, with 7 positions matching TRBD2. Germline V CDR1 and CDR2: SEHNR, FQNEAQ (reference sequence). The CDR3 length is 15 residues. With 2 bases clipped from V and 5 bases from J, the junction kept 7 bases outside the gene matches. DNA for the CDR3: TGTGCCAGCAGCTTATTGGCGGGAGTGAAAGATACGCAGTATTTT. Translating it yields CASSLLAGVKDTQYF. Based on the CDR3 plus reference TRBV7-9 and TRBJ2-3, the full variable domain is DTGVSQNPRHKITKRGQNVTFRCDPISEHNRLYWYRQTLGQGPEFLTYFQNEAQLEKSRLLSDRFSAERPKGSFSTLEIQRTEQGDSAMYLCASSLLAGVKDTQYFGPGTRLTVL.